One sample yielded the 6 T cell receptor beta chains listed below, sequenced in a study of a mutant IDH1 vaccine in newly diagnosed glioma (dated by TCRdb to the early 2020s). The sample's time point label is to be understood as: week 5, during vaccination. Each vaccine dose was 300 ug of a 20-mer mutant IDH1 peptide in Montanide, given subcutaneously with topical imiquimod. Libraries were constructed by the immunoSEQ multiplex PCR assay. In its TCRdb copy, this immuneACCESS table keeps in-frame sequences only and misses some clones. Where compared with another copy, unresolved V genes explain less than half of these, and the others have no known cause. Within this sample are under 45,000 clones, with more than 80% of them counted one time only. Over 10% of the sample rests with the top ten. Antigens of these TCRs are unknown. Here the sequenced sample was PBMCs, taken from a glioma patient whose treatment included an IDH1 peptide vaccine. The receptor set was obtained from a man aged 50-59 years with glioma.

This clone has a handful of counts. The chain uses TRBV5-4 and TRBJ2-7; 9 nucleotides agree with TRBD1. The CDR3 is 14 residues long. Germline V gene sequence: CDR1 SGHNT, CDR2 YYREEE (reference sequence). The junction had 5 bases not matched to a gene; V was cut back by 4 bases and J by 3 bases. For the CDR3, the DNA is TGTGCCAGCAGCGGGGGACAGGGAGGCTACGAGCAGTACTTC. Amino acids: CASSGGQGGYEQYF. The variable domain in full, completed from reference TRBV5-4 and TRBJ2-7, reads ETGVTQSPTHLIKTRGQQVTLRCSSQSGHNTVSWYQQALGQGPQFIFQYYREEENGRGNFPPRFSGLQFPNYSSELNVNALELDDSALYLCASSGGQGGYEQYFGPGTRLTVT.

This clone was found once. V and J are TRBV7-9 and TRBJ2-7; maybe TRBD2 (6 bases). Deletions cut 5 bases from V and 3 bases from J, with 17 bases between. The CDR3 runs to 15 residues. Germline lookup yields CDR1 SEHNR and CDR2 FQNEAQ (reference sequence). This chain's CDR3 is CASSPVGSSDYEQYF. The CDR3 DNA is TGTGCCAGCAGCCCAGTGGGTTCTAGCGACTACGAGCAGTACTTC.

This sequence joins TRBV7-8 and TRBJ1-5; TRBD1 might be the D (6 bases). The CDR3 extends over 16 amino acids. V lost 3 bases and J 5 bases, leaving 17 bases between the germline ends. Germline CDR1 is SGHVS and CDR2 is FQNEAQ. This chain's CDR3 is CASSFRGYRGDQPQHF. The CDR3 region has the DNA TGTGCCAGCAGCTTTAGGGGGTATAGGGGTGATCAGCCCCAGCATTTT.

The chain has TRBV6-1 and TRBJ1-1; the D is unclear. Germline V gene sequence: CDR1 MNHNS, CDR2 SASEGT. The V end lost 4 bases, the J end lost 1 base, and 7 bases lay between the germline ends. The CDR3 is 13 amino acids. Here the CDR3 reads CASSVAENTEAFF. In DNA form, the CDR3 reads TGTGCCAGCAGTGTGGCCGAGAACACTGAAGCTTTCTTT.

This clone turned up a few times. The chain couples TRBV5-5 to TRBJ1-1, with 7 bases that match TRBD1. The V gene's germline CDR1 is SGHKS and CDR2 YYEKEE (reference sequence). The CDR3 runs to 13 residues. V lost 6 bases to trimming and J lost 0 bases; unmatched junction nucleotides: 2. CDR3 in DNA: TGTGCCAGCATGGGACAGATGAACACTGAAGCTTTCTTT. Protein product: CASMGQMNTEAFF.

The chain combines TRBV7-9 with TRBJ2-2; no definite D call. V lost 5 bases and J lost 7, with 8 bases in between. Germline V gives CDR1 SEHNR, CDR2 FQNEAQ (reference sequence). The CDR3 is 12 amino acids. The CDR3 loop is CASSGLGGELFF. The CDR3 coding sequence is TGTGCCAGCAGCGGTCTTGGCGGGGAGCTGTTTTTT.